This T cell receptor (beta chain) was retrieved from a study of CXCR3 chemokines and chemotherapy response in bladder cancer (dated by TCRdb to between 2021 and 2023). With regard to the full study: The study examined whether intratumoral CXCR3 chemokine system activity predicted chemotherapy response in human bladder cancer.

This clonotype is medium-sized (0.01 to 0.1%) in its sample. Its cognate antigen has yet to be identified. Base qualities are not at hand, and no much larger clone is one base apart. V trim: 1 base; J trim: 10 bases; unmatched bases: 3. The germline V gene provides CDR1 SGHTA and CDR2 FQGNSA. The CDR3 covers 14 residues, taking in both the cysteine and the phenylalanine. CDR3 DNA is the only sequence kept; it has 42 bases, read in frame from the first base. Preparation of the library involved PCR. The reads were generated on an Illumina HiSeq 2500. TCRdb handled the public reads itself, with Q25 trimming in fastp and clone calling in MiXCR, and kept productive beta chains. Each entry merges the rows of one CDR3 protein and shows their most common DNA and genes. For this sample the table gives 13,000 or so distinct CDR3 sequences, of which roughly 12% were detected only once. The top ten clones comprise 26% of the sample.

The clonotype comes from a human donor with bladder cancer that did not respond to neoadjuvant chemotherapy. This material was obtained from a patient whose treatment included neoadjuvant chemotherapy. The V and J segments used are TRBV7-2 and TRBJ2-1; 11 bases in between match TRBD2. The CDR3 is CASSLGIAGGEQFF. The DNA is TGTGCCAGCAGCTTAGGTATAGCGGGGGGGGAGCAGTTCTTC.